Ten or more counts support the clone carrying this T cell receptor (beta chain). Its cognate antigen is unknown. This sample is part of a study of early T cells in non-severe SARS-CoV-2 infection. Turning to the study itself: Whole-blood bulk RNA, unsorted, was sequenced, and chains were unpaired. The study's findings and limits: Lookups in VDJdb leaned toward anti-spike CD8 responses and missed private and CD4 specificities.

Unique molecular identifiers tagged individual cDNA molecules. TCRdb re-derived calls from the 5' RACE reads in MiXCR, one entry per CDR3 protein. The table includes over 25,000 distinct CDR3 sequences, about 6% detected once. Sequenced: whole blood. This sequence originates from an adult who was a healthcare worker with PCR-confirmed SARS-CoV-2 infection or an uninfected control (not recorded which).

CDR3 protein: CASSFQGSETQYF. CDR3 nucleotides: TGTGCCAGCAGTTTTCAGGGATCAGAGACCCAGTACTTC. V and J are TRBV12-3 or TRBV12-4 and TRBJ2-5; tentatively, D is TRBD1 (5 bases). The CDR3 is made up of 13 amino acids. V was clipped by 3 bases and J by 4 bases, with 9 bases between them.